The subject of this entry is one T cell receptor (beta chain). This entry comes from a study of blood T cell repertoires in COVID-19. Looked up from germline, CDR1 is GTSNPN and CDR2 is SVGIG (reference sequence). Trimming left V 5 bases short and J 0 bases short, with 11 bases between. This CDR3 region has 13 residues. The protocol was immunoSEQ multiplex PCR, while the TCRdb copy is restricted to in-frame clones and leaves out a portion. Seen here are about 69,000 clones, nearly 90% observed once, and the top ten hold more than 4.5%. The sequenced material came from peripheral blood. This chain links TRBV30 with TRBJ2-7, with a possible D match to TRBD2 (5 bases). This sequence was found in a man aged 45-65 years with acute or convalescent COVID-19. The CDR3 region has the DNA TGTGCCTGGGGACTTTTGAGCTCCTACGAGCAGTACTTC. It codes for CAWGLLSSYEQYF.